This T cell receptor beta chain emerged from a study of blood T cell repertoires in COVID-19. The overall study: The study drew acute and convalescent COVID-19 samples from the United States, Italy and Spain.

This clone was detected a few times. The repertoire was sequenced with immunoSEQ multiplex PCR; TCRdb's copy has only in-frame clones and lacks some. This sample has 300,000 to 350,000 clones, with roughly 87% found just once. The CDR3 sequence is 16 residues long. V gave up 2 bases and J gave up 4 bases, with 15 bases separating them. Germline loops: CDR1 LNHNV, CDR2 YYDKDF (reference sequence). Sequencing used peripheral blood. The chain couples TRBV15 to TRBJ2-1, with a possible D match to TRBD1 (6 bases). This sequence originates from a man in his late teens or twenties with active or convalescent COVID-19. The DNA of the CDR3 is TGTGCCACCAGCAGACACCCAGGACAGAATTACAATGAGCAGTTCTTC. Protein: CATSRHPGQNYNEQFF. The whole variable domain, filled in from reference TRBV15 and TRBJ2-1, reads DAMVIQNPRYQVTQFGKPVTLSCSQTLNHNVMYWYQQKSSQAPKLLFHYYDKDFNNEADTPDNFQSRRPNTSFCFLDIRSPGLGDTAMYLCATSRHPGQNYNEQFFGPGTRLTVL.